One and the same sample provided the 21 T cell receptor beta chains below, sequenced in a study of blood T cell repertoires in COVID-19. Assay used: immunoSEQ multiplex PCR; TCRdb lists only in-frame clones, some missing. Of fewer than 300,000 clones in the sample, about nine tenths were seen once. Sequencing input: PBMCs or T cells enriched from blood (not recorded which). The receptor source for this set is a man aged 18 to 30 who had recovered from COVID-19.

This clone was seen once. The CDR3 DNA sequence: TGCGCCAGCAGCCAAGAGGGGAGGGACAATGAGCAGTTCTTC. Encoded protein: CASSQEGRDNEQFF. The chain joins TRBV4-1 to TRBJ2-1; 7 bases fit TRBD2. V lost 0 bases, J lost 5 bases, and 1 base stayed unmatched. CDR3 length equals 14 residues. Germline V gene sequence: CDR1 MGHRA, CDR2 YSYEKL.

The V call is TRBV7-2, the J call TRBJ2-7; 9 positions agree with TRBD2. CDR3 length equals 15 residues. Germline V gives CDR1 SGHTA, CDR2 FQGNSA. Germline trimming cut 1 base from V and 4 bases from J; bases unmatched to any gene: 5. The chain's CDR3 is CASSLGAGGQYEQYF. The DNA of the CDR3 is TGTGCCAGCAGCTTAGGGGCGGGAGGGCAGTACGAGCAGTACTTC.

The chain has TRBV18 and TRBJ2-5; 9 bases line up with TRBD2. Germline trimming cut 5 bases from V and 0 bases from J; bases unmatched to any gene: 4. CDR3 size: 15 residues. Germline CDR1 KGHSH, CDR2 LQKENI. The CDR3 DNA follows: TGTGCCAGCTCATCCCAGCGGGGGGACCAAGAGACCCAGTACTTC. It is translated as CASSSQRGDQETQYF.

The chain recombines TRBV18 with TRBJ1-3, with 8 bases matching TRBD1. Germline V CDR1 and CDR2: KGHSH, LQKENI. V trimming: 6 bases; J trimming: 2 bases; junction bases outside the gene matches: 6. The CDR3 has 15 residues. DNA of the CDR3: TGTGCCAGCTCCCTGTCGGGACAGGCTGGAAACACCATATATTTT. Protein: CASSLSGQAGNTIYF.

In its sample, this clone was seen once. The chain employs TRBV10-3 and TRBJ1-5; possible D gene TRBD1, 6 bases. CDR1 is ENHRY, CDR2 SYGVKD, per germline. The CDR3 contains 13 residues. Trimming took off 11 bases at V and 6 bases at J, with 17 bases between the two ends. The CDR3 region has the DNA TGTGCCTCCTCGTCCGGGACAACTCAGCCCCAGCATTTT. As protein: CASSSGTTQPQHF.

The V and J genes are TRBV7-9 and TRBJ1-4, with D unresolved. V lost 3 bases, J lost 7 bases, and 18 bases lay in between. The CDR3 totals 16 residues. CDR1 is SEHNR, CDR2 FQNEAQ, per germline (reference sequence). CDR3 nucleotide sequence: TGTGCCAGCAGCTTCCTCGAGTCGGGGTTAGGTGAAAAACTGTTTTTT. It is translated as CASSFLESGLGEKLFF.

The chain joins TRBV5-8 to TRBJ1-1; D not resolved. The CDR3 has 15 residues. Trimming left V 4 bases short and J 0 bases short, with 13 bases between. Germline V gives CDR1 SGHTS, CDR2 YDEGEE. The CDR3 loop is CASSSLLPMNTEAFF. The DNA for the CDR3 is TGTGCCAGCAGCAGCCTACTTCCCATGAACACTGAAGCTTTCTTT.

This clone has just one count. The chain recombines TRBV18 with TRBJ1-6, with 8 bases matching TRBD1. This CDR3 has 16 amino acids. V trimming: 6 bases; J trimming: 10 bases; junction bases outside the gene matches: 14. Germline loops: CDR1 KGHSH, CDR2 LQKENI. The CDR3 nucleotides are TGTGCCAGCTCCCAGGAACTCGGACAGGGACCCTCACCCCTCCACTTT. Amino acid sequence: CASSQELGQGPSPLHF.

This chain's CDR3 is CASRRVGTDMEKLFF. The CDR3 DNA follows: TGTGCCAGCCGGCGGGTCGGGACAGATATGGAAAAACTGTTTTTT. This chain links TRBV19 with TRBJ1-4; 7 positions match TRBD1. V was pared by 9 bases and J by 8 bases, with 15 bases of the junction left unmatched. Germline CDR1 reads LNHDA; CDR2 reads SQIVND (reference sequence). The CDR3 contains 15 residues.

The rearrangement joins TRBV18 to TRBJ1-4; perhaps TRBD1 as D (6 bases). Germline V lookup: CDR1 KGHSH, CDR2 LQKENI. The CDR3 covers 15 residues. The ends were cut back, 2 bases at V and 3 bases at J, with 10 bases in the middle. As DNA, the CDR3 is TGTGCCAGCTCACCAGGTGACAGGTCTAATGAAAAACTGTTTTTT. It yields the protein CASSPGDRSNEKLFF.

The V call is TRBV5-4, the J call TRBJ2-3; D is unclear. Trimming shortened V by 0 bases and J by 1 base, and 3 bases separated the two germline ends. CDR3 length: 13 residues. CDR1 and CDR2 (germline): SGHNT, YYREEE (reference sequence). CDR3 region: CASSLAGTDTQYF. The CDR3 DNA reads TGTGCCAGCAGCTTGGCTGGCACAGATACGCAGTATTTT.

CDR3 sequence reads: CASSLGQYSNQPQHF. CDR3 nucleotides: TGTGCCAGCAGTCTCGGACAATATAGCAATCAGCCCCAGCATTTT. The chain uses TRBV27 and TRBJ1-5; a weak D match, TRBD1 (5 bases). Germline V gene sequence: CDR1 MNHEY, CDR2 SMNVEV (reference sequence). CDR3 length equals 15 residues. V lost 5 bases, J lost 0 bases, and 11 bases lay in between.

The chain combines TRBV12-3 or TRBV12-4 with TRBJ2-7; no firm D call. Trimming took off 6 bases at V and 4 bases at J, with 10 bases between the two ends. The CDR3 is 12 residues long. CDR3 in amino acids: CASSVTAYEQYF. In DNA form, the CDR3 reads TGTGCCAGCAGCGTTACTGCTTACGAGCAGTACTTC.

This clone showed up just once. This chain joins TRBV12-3 or TRBV12-4 and TRBJ2-2; no firm D call. The V end lost 2 bases, the J end lost 6 bases, and 7 bases lay between the germline ends. The CDR3 extends over 13 amino acids. In DNA, the CDR3 is TGTGCCAGCAGTTTAATTCCGGCCGGGGAGCTGTTTTTT. It yields the protein CASSLIPAGELFF.

The chain joins TRBV5-4 to TRBJ2-1; 8 bases are shared with TRBD1. Trimming at V came to 4 bases and at J to 3 bases, leaving 6 bases not matched to a gene. Looked up from germline, CDR1 is SGHNT and CDR2 is YYREEE (reference sequence). The CDR3 length is 15 residues. The CDR3 here is CASSPGQANYNEQFF. CDR3 in DNA: TGTGCCAGCAGCCCGGGACAGGCAAACTACAATGAGCAGTTCTTC.

The V call is TRBV7-8, the J call TRBJ1-2; no reliable D call. Germline CDR1 reads SGHVS; CDR2 reads FQNEAQ. Trimming took 1 base from V and 10 from J, leaving 19 bases between them. This CDR3 comprises 15 residues. The CDR3, as DNA: TGTGCCAGCAGCTTAGAGGCCCTTTGGGTACAGCCCTACACCTTC. Its translation: CASSLEALWVQPYTF.

The rearrangement joins TRBV30 to TRBJ1-5; D remains unclear. Trimming pared 2 bases from V and 4 bases from J, leaving 9 bases between. The germline V gene encodes CDR1 GTSNPN and CDR2 SVGIG (reference sequence). The CDR3 is 13 residues long. Here the CDR3 DNA reads TGTGCCTGGAGTCTTCAGACTAATCAGCCCCAGCATTTT. Translated, it gives CAWSLQTNQPQHF.

The rearrangement uses TRBV24-1 and TRBJ2-5; D may be TRBD2 (5 bases). Trimming removed 0 bases at V and 5 bases at J, with 18 bases between. The CDR3 spans 17 residues. Germline values: CDR1 KGHDR, CDR2 SFDVKD. DNA for the CDR3: TGTGCCACCAGTGATTTGCCGGTGAGGGAATTTGGGGAGACCCAGTACTTC. It specifies CATSDLPVREFGETQYF.

The CDR3 spells CASSDPGQGSSEAFF. CDR3 DNA: TGTGCCAGCAGTGATCCGGGACAGGGTAGCTCTGAAGCTTTCTTT. This chain connects TRBV2 to TRBJ1-1, with 9 bases matching TRBD1. V was clipped by 3 bases and J by 6 bases; unmatched bases: 8. Looked up from germline, CDR1 is SNHLY and CDR2 is FYNNEI. The CDR3 loop spans 15 amino acids. Filled out from reference TRBV2 and TRBJ1-1, the complete variable domain reads EPEVTQTPSHQVTQMGQEVILRCVPISNHLYFYWYRQILGQKVEFLVSFYNNEISEKSEIFDDQFSVERPDGSNFTLKIRSTKLEDSAMYFCASSDPGQGSSEAFFGQGTRLTVV.

The chain links TRBV7-3 to TRBJ2-1; D is perhaps TRBD1 (6 bases). Trimming stripped 3 bases from V and 10 bases from J, with 13 bases between. The V gene's germline CDR1 is SGHTA and CDR2 FQGTGA. The CDR3 is made up of 13 amino acids. As DNA, the CDR3 is TGTGCCAGCAGCTTTGGACAGTTCGAGGAGCAGTTCTTC. It encodes CASSFGQFEEQFF.

A few counts support this clone. This chain connects TRBV5-1 to TRBJ2-7; 11 bases agree with TRBD2. The CDR3 extends over 18 amino acids. J was trimmed by 1 base and V by 0 bases; bases with no gene match: 9. CDR1 is SGHRS and CDR2 is YFSETQ in the germline V gene. The CDR3: CASSLDYTSGSRSYEQYF. The CDR3 nucleotides read TGCGCCAGCAGCTTGGATTATACTAGCGGGAGTCGGTCCTACGAGCAGTACTTC.